A selection of T cell receptor beta chains follows, all from one sample in a study of shared T cell receptors in the human thymus. The assay was immunoSEQ multiplex PCR, and TCRdb's table has in-frame clones only and misses some. The profile shows 500,000 to 750,000 clones, 85% to 90% of them singletons. Another study also made use of these data, one on human thymus T cells.

Sequenced: thymocytes. These receptors all come from a boy in the first two years of life with a congenital heart defect. Each CDR3 is given with its conserved first and last residue. D genes are given only for firm matches. Size is omitted from some rows. Given values are once, few, many or a class for expanded clones.

>.|TRBV28|TRBJ1-1|.
TGTGCCAGCAGTTTCGAGGGAGATGAAGCTTTCTTT
CASSFEGDEAFF
>.|TRBV28|TRBJ2-3|.
TGTGCCAGCAGTTTAAATCCGGACGTAGCGCCAGATACGCAGTATTTT
CASSLNPDVAPDTQYF
>TRBD1|TRBV28|TRBJ2-7|.
TGTGCCAGCAGTTACCGGGACAGGGGTCACGAGCAGTACTTC
CASSYRDRGHEQYF
>TRBD1|TRBV25-1|TRBJ2-7|once
TGTGCCAGCTCCGGGGACAGGGACTACGAGCAGTACTTC
CASSGDRDYEQYF
>TRBD2|TRBV4-1|TRBJ2-1|once
TGCGCCAGCAGCCAAGAGACCCGAGAGCGGGAGTTCTCCTACAATGAGCAGTTCTTC
CASSQETREREFSYNEQFF
>TRBD2|TRBV7-9|TRBJ2-7|.
TGTGCCAGCAGCCAAACCGGGACTAGCGCTGATACCTACGAGCAGTACTTC
CASSQTGTSADTYEQYF
>TRBD1|TRBV6-1|TRBJ2-7|.
TGTGCCAGCCGACAGGGGCCCTACTACGAGCAGTACTTC
CASRQGPYYEQYF
>.|TRBV27|TRBJ2-1|.
TGTGCCAGCAGTTTTCTTCCCACGGGGCCGGGAGCCAATAATGAGCAGTTCTTC
CASSFLPTGPGANNEQFF
>TRBD2|TRBV10-1|TRBJ2-3|.
TGCGCCAGCAGCGTAGCGGGGAGGCGGACAGATACGCAGTATTTT
CASSVAGRRTDTQYF
>TRBD1|TRBV5-4|TRBJ1-3|few
TGTGCCAGCAGCTTGGACACCCAGGGGGCTGGAAACACCATATATTTT
CASSLDTQGAGNTIYF
>.|TRBV10-2|TRBJ2-7|.
TGCGCCAGCGGGGCTCTGGGCTACGAGCAGTACTTC
CASGALGYEQYF
>TRBD2|TRBV9|TRBJ2-1|few
TGTGCCAGCAGCGCCCCAGGGCGGGAGGTGGCCAATGAGCAGTTCTTC
CASSAPGREVANEQFF
>TRBD1|TRBV28|TRBJ1-5|.
TGTGCCAGCAGGGCTGACAGGGGAAACGATCAGCCCCAGCATTTT
CASRADRGNDQPQHF
>.|TRBV10-3|TRBJ2-3|.
TGTGCCATCAGTGAGAAATTAGGGAGAGCAAAGTATTTT
CAISEKLGRAKYF
>.|TRBV19|TRBJ1-2|.
TGTGCCAGGGCCAAGGGGCGCCGTGGCTACACCTTC
CARAKGRRGYTF
>.|TRBV6-5|TRBJ1-5|once
TGTGCCAGCAGTCAGCAGGGAGGTCAGCCCCAGCATTTT
CASSQQGGQPQHF
>TRBD2|TRBV4-3|TRBJ2-1|.
TGCGCCAGCAGCCACACTAGCGGGAGGCCCTCCTACAATGAGCAGTTCTTC
CASSHTSGRPSYNEQFF
>.|TRBV7-2|TRBJ1-1|.
TGTGCCAGCAGCCCCACACAAAATCACACTGAAGCTTTCTTT
CASSPTQNHTEAFF
>TRBD1|TRBV28|TRBJ1-1|.
TGTGCCAGAGGGGGCCCCCTCCGAGGCCTGAACACTGAAGCTTTCTTT
CARGGPLRGLNTEAFF
>.|TRBV30|TRBJ2-7|.
TGTGCCTGGAGTGTACGGGGCGGGGTTAATCCCTACGAGCAGTACTTC
CAWSVRGGVNPYEQYF
>TRBD2|TRBV2|TRBJ2-7|.
TGTGCCAGCAGTGTCCGGGGACTAGCGGGCCTCTCCTACGAGCAGTACTTC
CASSVRGLAGLSYEQYF
>TRBD1|TRBV28|TRBJ1-5|.
TGTGCCAGCAGTTTAGGATGGACAGGGGGCGCGAATCAGCCCCAGCATTTT
CASSLGWTGGANQPQHF
>TRBD2|TRBV27|TRBJ2-7|.
TGTGCCAGCAGTCCCCAGCAAGCGGGAGTATCCTACGAGCAGTACTTC
CASSPQQAGVSYEQYF
>.|TRBV30|TRBJ1-4|.
TGTGCCTGGAGTGTTTGGGAGGCCTCGGGTGAAAAACTGTTTTTT
CAWSVWEASGEKLFF